The present TCR beta chain was sequenced within a study of monozygotic twins with inflammatory bowel disease. Overall study results and limits: Lower sharing of clonotypes with other individuals was seen in IBD patients than in healthy twins. This was most marked in patients showing signs of disease activity.

CDR1 and CDR2 (germline): MGHRA, YSYEKL. There are 17 residues in the CDR3. Per individual sample, eight separate reactions were used to make cDNA. Each UMI harboured a 6-nucleotide sample barcode and was appended via template switching. TCRdb reprocessed the 5' RACE reads and keeps a single row for each CDR3 protein, giving no DNA. This table lists approximately 400,000 distinct CDR3 sequences. To note about this clonotype: As yet, its antigen is unknown.

One blood sample of 2 to 2.5 ml was taken from each donor. Material for sequencing was blood. The TCR sequence derives from a human donor with ulcerative colitis or Crohn's disease, or a healthy co-twin of an affected twin (not recorded which). This sequence joins TRBV4-1 and TRBJ1-1; without DNA, the TCRdb call of TRBD1 cannot be checked. The CDR3 spells CASSQSLRDRDTTEAFF.